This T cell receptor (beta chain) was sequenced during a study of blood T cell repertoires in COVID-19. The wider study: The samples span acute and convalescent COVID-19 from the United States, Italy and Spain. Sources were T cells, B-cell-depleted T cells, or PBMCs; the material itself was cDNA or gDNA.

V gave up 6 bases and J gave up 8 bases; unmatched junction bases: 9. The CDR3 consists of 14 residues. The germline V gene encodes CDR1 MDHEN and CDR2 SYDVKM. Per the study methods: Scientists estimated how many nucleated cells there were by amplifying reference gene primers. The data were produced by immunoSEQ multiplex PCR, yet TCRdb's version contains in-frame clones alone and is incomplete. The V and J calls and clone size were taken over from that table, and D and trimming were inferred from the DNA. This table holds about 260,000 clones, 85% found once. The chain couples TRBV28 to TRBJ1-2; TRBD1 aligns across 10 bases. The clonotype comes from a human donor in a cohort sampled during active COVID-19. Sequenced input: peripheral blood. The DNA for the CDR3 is TGTGCCAGCAGGATACCGGGACAGGGGTTGGGCTACACCTTC. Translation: CASRIPGQGLGYTF.